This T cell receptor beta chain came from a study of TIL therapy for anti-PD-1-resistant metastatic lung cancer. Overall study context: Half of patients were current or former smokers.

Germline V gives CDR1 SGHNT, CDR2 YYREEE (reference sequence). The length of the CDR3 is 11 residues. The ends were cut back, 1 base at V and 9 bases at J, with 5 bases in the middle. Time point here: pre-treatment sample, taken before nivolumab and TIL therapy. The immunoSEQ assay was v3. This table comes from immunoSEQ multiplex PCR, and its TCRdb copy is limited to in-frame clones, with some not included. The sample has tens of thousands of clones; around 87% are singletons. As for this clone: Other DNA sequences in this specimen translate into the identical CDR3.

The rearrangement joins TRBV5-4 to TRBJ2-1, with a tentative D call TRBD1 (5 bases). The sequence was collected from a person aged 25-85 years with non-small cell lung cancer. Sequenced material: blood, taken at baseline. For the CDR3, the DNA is TGTGCCAGCAGCTTGAGGGGTGAGCAGTTCTTC. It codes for CASSLRGEQFF.